This T cell receptor (beta chain) was sequenced for a study of long-term antiretroviral therapy in people with HIV. Study conclusions and caveats: There were no data on ART adherence, viral resistance or therapy changes, a gap that limits inferences about post-ART repertoire changes.

Concerning this clone itself: The antigen is unknown.

An immunoSEQ assay, version v3.0, was performed at survey level. Method: immunoSEQ multiplex PCR; TCRdb's copy keeps in-frame clones and lacks some. The data contain 26,000 or so clones, roughly 85% of them singletons. There are 16 residues in the CDR3. Germline CDR1 and CDR2: MNHEY and SMNVEV (reference sequence). Trimming took off 3 bases at V and 5 bases at J, with 19 bases between the two ends. The chain has TRBV27 and TRBJ2-5; maybe TRBD2 (5 bases). This receptor was obtained from a man aged 18 to 30 with HIV. Sequences were derived from unsorted PBMCs, sampled 0.8 years before starting antiretroviral therapy. Here the CDR3 reads CASSLGGGSGVETQYF. The CDR3 nucleotides are TGTGCCAGCAGTTTGGGTGGTGGCTCCGGGGTGGAGACCCAGTACTTC.